These 5 T cell receptor beta chains originate from one sample sequenced in a study of cytomegalovirus exposure and HLA in healthy donors. The PCR employed 60 Vbeta primers together with 13 Jbeta primers. Using immunoSEQ multiplex PCR, the repertoire was profiled, and TCRdb retains in-frame clones only, with some absent. The repertoire holds 70,000 to 95,000 clones, with about 80% as singletons. Sequencing was performed on PBMCs. The receptors were sampled from a man aged 30 to 39 in good health and CMV-seropositive.

This clone was seen more than once but under ten times. V and J are TRBV7-9 and TRBJ1-2; a possible D gene is TRBD1 (6 bases). The CDR3 loop spans 14 amino acids. CDR1 and CDR2 (germline): SEHNR, FQNEAQ (reference sequence). Trimming removed 8 bases from V and 4 bases from J, with 17 bases in between. CDR3 DNA sequence: TGTGCCAGCTGCAAGGGGGAATGCGGCTATGGCTACACCTTC. Translation: CASCKGECGYGYTF.

This chain joins TRBV4-3 and TRBJ2-3; D is uncertain. Trimming shortened V by 0 bases and J by 6 bases, and 13 bases separated the two germline ends. CDR1 is LGHNA, CDR2 YSLEER, per germline. The CDR3 has 15 residues. CDR3 coding DNA: TGCGCCAGCAGCCAAGATAGGCTAACTAAGGATACGCAGTATTTT. Protein product: CASSQDRLTKDTQYF.

This chain joins TRBV4-1 and TRBJ2-7, with D perhaps TRBD1 (6 bases). The CDR3 spans 16 residues. V was clipped by 0 bases and J by 2 bases, with 14 bases between them. Germline V gene lookup returns CDR1 MGHRA and CDR2 YSYEKL. In DNA, the CDR3 is TGCGCCAGCAGCCAAGAGTCCAGGGGTCGGGCCTACGAGCAGTACTTC. Its protein is CASSQESRGRAYEQYF.

This clone was counted between two and nine times. The genes are TRBV21-1 and TRBJ2-7; TRBD1 is the table's D call and was not checked against the DNA. TRBV21-1 is an annotated pseudogene. The CDR3 extends over 15 amino acids. CDR3 protein: CASSFRRGPRYEQYF. Written as DNA, the CDR3 is TGTGCCAGCAGTTTCCGTAGGGGTCCTAGGTACGAGCAGTACTTC.

Only a few counts were recorded for this clone. This chain joins TRBV4-1 and TRBJ1-4; 7 positions match TRBD1. The CDR3 contains 15 residues. Germline CDR1 is MGHRA and CDR2 is YSYEKL. Unmatched junction bases numbered 11, after V lost 6 bases and J lost 7 bases. The CDR3 region is CASSPLDRDGEKLFF. The DNA for the CDR3 is TGCGCCAGCAGTCCCCTAGACAGGGATGGTGAAAAACTGTTTTTT.